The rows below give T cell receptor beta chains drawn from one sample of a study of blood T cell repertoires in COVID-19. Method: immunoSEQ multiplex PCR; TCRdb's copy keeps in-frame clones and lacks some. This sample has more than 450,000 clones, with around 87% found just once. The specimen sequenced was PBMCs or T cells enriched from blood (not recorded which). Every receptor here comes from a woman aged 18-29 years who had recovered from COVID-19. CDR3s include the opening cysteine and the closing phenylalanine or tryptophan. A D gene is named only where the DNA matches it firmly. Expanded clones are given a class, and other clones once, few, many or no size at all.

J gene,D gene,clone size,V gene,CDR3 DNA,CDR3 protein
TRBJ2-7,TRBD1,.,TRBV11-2,TGTGCCAGCAGCTCGCCGCGATTAACAGGGGTGGGGCAGTACTTC,CASSSPRLTGVGQYF
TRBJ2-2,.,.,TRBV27,TGTGCCAGCAGCCCCTATGGAGGGGGCGGGACCATCACCGGGGAGCTGTTTTTT,CASSPYGGGGTITGELFF
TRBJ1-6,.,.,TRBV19,TGTGCCAGCAGGGCAGGCTCCTATAATTCACCCCTCCACTTT,CASRAGSYNSPLHF
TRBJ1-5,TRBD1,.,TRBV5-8,TGTGCCAGCAGCTTGGGAATCGACAGGGTGAATCAGCCCCAGCATTTT,CASSLGIDRVNQPQHF
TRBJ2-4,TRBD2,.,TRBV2,TGTGCCAGCAGTGAATCGGCGGGGGGGAACATTCAGTACTTC,CASSESAGGNIQYF
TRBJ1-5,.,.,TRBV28,TGTGCCAGCAACGGGAATCAGCCCCAGCATTTT,CASNGNQPQHF
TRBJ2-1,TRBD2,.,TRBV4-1,TGCGCCAGCAGTCCGGGACTAGCGGGGCCCTTCTCCTACAATGAGCAGTTCTTC,CASSPGLAGPFSYNEQFF
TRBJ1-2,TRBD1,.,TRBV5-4,TGTGCCAGCAGCCAACAGGGGGCCTGGGGCTACACCTTC,CASSQQGAWGYTF
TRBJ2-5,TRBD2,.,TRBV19,TGTGCCAGTAGTCCTGATAGCGGGGGGGCCCTAGAGACCCAGTACTTC,CASSPDSGGALETQYF
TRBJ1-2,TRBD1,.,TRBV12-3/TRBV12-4,TGTGCCAGCAGCCTCAGGGGGGGCTACACCTTC,CASSLRGGYTF
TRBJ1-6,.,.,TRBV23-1,TGCGCCAGCAGTCAATTCTTGCGACAGCAGCAGTCCTATAATTCACCCCTCCACTTT,CASSQFLRQQQSYNSPLHF
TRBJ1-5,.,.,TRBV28,TGTGCCAGCACCAGACAGAGAGCAGTTCATCAGCCCCAGCATTTT,CASTRQRAVHQPQHF
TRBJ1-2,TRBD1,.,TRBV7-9,TGTGCCAGCAGCAAGGACAGGGAAAATGGCTACACCTTC,CASSKDRENGYTF
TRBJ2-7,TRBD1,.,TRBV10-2,TGCGCCAGCTCAAGGGGACAGAACTCCTACGAGCAGTACTTC,CASSRGQNSYEQYF
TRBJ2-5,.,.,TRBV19,TGTGCCAGTACCCCCGACAGGGAGGCAGAGACCCAGTACTTC,CASTPDREAETQYF
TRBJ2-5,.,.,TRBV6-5,TGTGCCAGCAACCAACTGAGGGCAGATCAAGAGACCCAGTACTTC,CASNQLRADQETQYF
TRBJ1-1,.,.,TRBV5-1,TGCGCCAGCAGCTTATTGTCGGTCGGCAGGGGCGCGCCTATGAACACTGAAGCTTTCTTT,CASSLLSVGRGAPMNTEAFF
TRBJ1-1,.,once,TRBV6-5,TGTGCCAGCAGACCCCTTGGGGCCGGAGACACTGAAGCTTTCTTT,CASRPLGAGDTEAFF
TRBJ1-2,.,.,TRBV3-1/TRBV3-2,TGTGCCAGCAGCCAAGTGGGGCACACCCGCTATGGCTACACCTTC,CASSQVGHTRYGYTF
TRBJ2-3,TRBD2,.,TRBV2,TGTGCCAGCACCCCTAGCGGGGGTGTAGCAAATACGCAGTATTTT,CASTPSGGVANTQYF
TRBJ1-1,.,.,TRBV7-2,TGTGCCAGCAGCTTCGGCAGGGGCACTGAAGCTTTCTTT,CASSFGRGTEAFF
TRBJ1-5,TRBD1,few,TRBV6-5,TGTGCCATCCAGGGACAGGGTAATCAGCCCCAGCATTTT,CAIQGQGNQPQHF
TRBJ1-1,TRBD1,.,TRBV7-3,TGTGCCAGCAGCTTAAGTCGGGACAGGGGAGAAGCTTTCTTT,CASSLSRDRGEAFF
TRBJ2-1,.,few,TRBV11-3,TGTGCCAGCAGCTTATATGGGACTGATTCCTACAATGAGCAGTTCTTC,CASSLYGTDSYNEQFF
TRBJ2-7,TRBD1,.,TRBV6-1,TGTGCCAGCAGTGAGGGGCTGGGGTTTCTCGGACAGGGCGGGTACGAGCAGTACTTC,CASSEGLGFLGQGGYEQYF
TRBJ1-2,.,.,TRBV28,TGTGCCAGCAGTCCCCCCACACGGCTAAAGGACCTGGTGGAGGATGGCTACACCTTC,CASSPPTRLKDLVEDGYTF
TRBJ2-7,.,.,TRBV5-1,TGCGCCAGCAGCTTGGACGGCCTGGGGGCATCCTACGAGCAGTACTTC,CASSLDGLGASYEQYF
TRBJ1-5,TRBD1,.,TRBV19,TGTGCCAGTCGGGACAGCTACAATCAGCCCCAGCATTTT,CASRDSYNQPQHF
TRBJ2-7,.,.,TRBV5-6,TGTGCCAGCAGCATAGGTCCCCTGCGGGAGCAGTACTTC,CASSIGPLREQYF
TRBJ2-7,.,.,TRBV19,TGTGCCAGTAGTATATCAGGTACCCGGTACGAGCAGTACTTC,CASSISGTRYEQYF
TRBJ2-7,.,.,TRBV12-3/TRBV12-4,TGTGCCAGCAGCCCTCAGGGGTTAGGGCAGTACTTC,CASSPQGLGQYF
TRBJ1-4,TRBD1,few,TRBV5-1,TGCGCCAGCAGCTTCAGGGGGCGATCGGTCGGGGATGAAAAACTGTTTTTT,CASSFRGRSVGDEKLFF
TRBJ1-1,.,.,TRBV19,TGTGCCAGTAGTTCAGTCTCGGTCGAGGCTTTT,CASSSVSVEAF
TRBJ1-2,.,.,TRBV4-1,TGCGCCAGCAGCCTGCCCGGGGGGGGTAGCGGCTACACCTTC,CASSLPGGGSGYTF
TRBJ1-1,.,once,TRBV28,TGTGCCAGCATCAACCCCGGGGAGGAAGCTTTCTTT,CASINPGEEAFF
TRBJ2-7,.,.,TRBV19,TGTGCCAGTAGCCCGACCGGGTCAGGGTCCTACGAGCAGTACTTC,CASSPTGSGSYEQYF
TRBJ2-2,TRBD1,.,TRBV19,TGTGCCAGTAGCCGAATCCAGGGGGCGGGTGCCGGGGAGCTGTTTTTT,CASSRIQGAGAGELFF
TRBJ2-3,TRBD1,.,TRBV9,TGTGCCAGCAGCGTGACGGGACAGAGCACAGATACGCAGTATTTT,CASSVTGQSTDTQYF
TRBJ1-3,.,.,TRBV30,TGTGCCTGGAGTGGCCGGGGGGGGTCTGGAAACACCATATATTTT,CAWSGRGGSGNTIYF
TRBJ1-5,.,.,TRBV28,TGTGCCATAGAAACAGGGATTAATGGGCAGCCCCAGCATTTT,CAIETGINGQPQHF
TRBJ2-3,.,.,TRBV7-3,TGTGCCAGCAGCTTAAAGGGGTCAGATACGCAGTATTTT,CASSLKGSDTQYF
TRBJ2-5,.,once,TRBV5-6,TGTGCCAGCAGCTTTGGATACGGCAGCGGGGAGACCCAGTACTTC,CASSFGYGSGETQYF
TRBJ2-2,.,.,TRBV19,TGTGCCAGTAGTATCCCGCCCGGACTTATGCGAGGCACCGGGGAGCTGTTTTTT,CASSIPPGLMRGTGELFF
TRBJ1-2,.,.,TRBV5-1,TGCGCCAGCAGCTCTGTGATCAGGGGCTATGGCTACACCTTC,CASSSVIRGYGYTF
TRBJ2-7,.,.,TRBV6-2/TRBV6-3,TGTGCCAGCAGTACGGGACTTATTAACTACGAGCAGTACTTC,CASSTGLINYEQYF
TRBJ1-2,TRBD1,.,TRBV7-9,TGTGCCAGCAGCTCATCTGACAGGGGAGGGGTTGGCTACACCTTC,CASSSSDRGGVGYTF
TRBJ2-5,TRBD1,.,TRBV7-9,TGTGCCAGCGGCCCGGGGCAGGGGGAAGGGACCCAGTACTTC,CASGPGQGEGTQYF
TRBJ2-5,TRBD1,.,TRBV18,TGTGCCAGCTCACCTGGGACAGGCCTCGGGGAGACCCAGTACTTC,CASSPGTGLGETQYF
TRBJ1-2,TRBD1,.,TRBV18,TGTGCCAGCTCACCAACAGGGGATGGCTACACCTTC,CASSPTGDGYTF
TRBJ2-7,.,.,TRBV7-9,TGTGCCAGCAGCTCCGCTAGGGCTCGGGACACCACCTACGAGCAGTACTTC,CASSSARARDTTYEQYF
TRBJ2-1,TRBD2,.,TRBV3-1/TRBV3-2,TGTGCCAGCAGCCAGGGACTAGACAATGAGCAGTTCTTC,CASSQGLDNEQFF